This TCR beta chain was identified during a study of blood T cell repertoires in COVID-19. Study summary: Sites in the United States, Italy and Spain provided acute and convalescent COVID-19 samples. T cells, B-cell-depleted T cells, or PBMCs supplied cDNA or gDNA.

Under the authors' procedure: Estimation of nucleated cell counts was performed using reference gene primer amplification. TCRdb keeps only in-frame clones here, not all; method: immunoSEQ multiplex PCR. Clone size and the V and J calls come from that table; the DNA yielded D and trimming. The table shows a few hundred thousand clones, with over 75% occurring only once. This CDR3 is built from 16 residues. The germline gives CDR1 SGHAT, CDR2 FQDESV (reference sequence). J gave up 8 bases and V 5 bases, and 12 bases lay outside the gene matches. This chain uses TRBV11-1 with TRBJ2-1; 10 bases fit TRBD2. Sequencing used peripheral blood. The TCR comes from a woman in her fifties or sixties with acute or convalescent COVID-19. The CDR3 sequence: CASSEVLAGGPYEQFF. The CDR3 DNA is TGTGCCAGCAGCGAGGTTTTAGCGGGAGGTCCCTATGAGCAGTTCTTC. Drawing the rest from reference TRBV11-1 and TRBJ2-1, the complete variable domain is EAEVAQSPRYKITEKSQAVAFWCDPISGHATLYWYRQILGQGPELLVQFQDESVVDDSQLPKDRFSAERLKGVDSTLKIQPAELGDSAMYLCASSEVLAGGPYEQFFGPGTRLTVL.